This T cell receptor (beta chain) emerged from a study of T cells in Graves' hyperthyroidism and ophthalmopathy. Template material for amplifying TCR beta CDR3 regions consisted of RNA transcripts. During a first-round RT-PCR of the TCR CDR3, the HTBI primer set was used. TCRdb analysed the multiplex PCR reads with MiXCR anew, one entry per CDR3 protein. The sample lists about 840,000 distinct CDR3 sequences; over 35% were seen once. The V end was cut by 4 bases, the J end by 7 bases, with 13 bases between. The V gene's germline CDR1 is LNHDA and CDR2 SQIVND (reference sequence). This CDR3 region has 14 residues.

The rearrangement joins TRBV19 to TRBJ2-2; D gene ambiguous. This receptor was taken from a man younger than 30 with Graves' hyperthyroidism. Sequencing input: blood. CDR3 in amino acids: CASSNALKGGELFF. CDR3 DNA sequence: TGTGCCAGTAGTAACGCTTTAAAGGGCGGGGAGCTGTTTTTT.